This T cell receptor beta chain derives from a study of cytomegalovirus exposure and HLA in healthy donors. Study-level results: The finding came from a later analysis; first-cohort TCR clusters tended to co-occur in the 110 or so validation repertoires.

Assay used: immunoSEQ multiplex PCR; TCRdb lists only in-frame clones, some missing. The data show about 130,000 clones, about nine tenths seen once. The donors belonged to the roughly 110-subject validation cohort, separate from the roughly 670-subject first cohort. About this clone: The antigen remains undetermined.

V lost 1 base and J lost 0, with 10 bases in between. The CDR3 consists of 16 residues. Germline CDR1 is SEHNR and CDR2 is FQNEAQ (reference sequence). The sample was PBMCs. The sequence came from a young man in good health and CMV-seronegative. The chain links TRBV7-9 to TRBJ1-3; D remains ambiguous. CDR3 loop: CASSLGFTNSGNTIYF. The CDR3 DNA follows: TGTGCCAGCAGCTTAGGGTTCACTAACTCTGGAAACACCATATATTTT.